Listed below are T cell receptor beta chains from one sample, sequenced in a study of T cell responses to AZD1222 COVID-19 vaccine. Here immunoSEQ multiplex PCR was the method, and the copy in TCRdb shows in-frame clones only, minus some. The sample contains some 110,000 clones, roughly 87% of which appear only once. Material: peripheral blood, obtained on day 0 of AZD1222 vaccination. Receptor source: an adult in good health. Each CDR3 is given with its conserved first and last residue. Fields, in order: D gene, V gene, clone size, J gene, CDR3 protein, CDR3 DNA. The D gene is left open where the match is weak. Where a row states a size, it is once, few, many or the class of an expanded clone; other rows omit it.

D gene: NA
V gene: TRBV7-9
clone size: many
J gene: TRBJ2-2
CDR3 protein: CASSVGELFF
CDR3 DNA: TGTGCCAGCAGTGTCGGGGAGCTGTTTTTT

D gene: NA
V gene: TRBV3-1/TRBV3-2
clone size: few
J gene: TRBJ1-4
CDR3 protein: CASSPPGEKLFF
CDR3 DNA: TGTGCCAGCAGCCCGCCCGGGGAAAAACTGTTTTTT

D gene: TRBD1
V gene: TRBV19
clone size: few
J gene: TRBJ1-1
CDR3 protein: CASSTRQGHVNTEAFF
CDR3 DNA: TGTGCCAGTAGTACCAGACAGGGCCATGTGAACACTGAAGCTTTCTTT

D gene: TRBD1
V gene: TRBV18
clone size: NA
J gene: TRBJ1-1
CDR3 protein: CASSSTQGADAFF
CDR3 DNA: TGTGCCAGCTCATCCACGCAGGGGGCGGATGCTTTCTTT

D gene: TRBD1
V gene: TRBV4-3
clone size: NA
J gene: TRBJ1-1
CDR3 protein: CASSQDTDRDNTEAFF
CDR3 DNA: TGCGCCAGCAGCCAAGATACGGACAGGGATAACACTGAAGCTTTCTTT

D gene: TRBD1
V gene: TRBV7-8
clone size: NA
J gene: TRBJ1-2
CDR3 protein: CASRRLGQGIYGYTF
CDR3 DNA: TGTGCCAGCAGACGGCTAGGACAGGGGATCTATGGCTACACCTTC

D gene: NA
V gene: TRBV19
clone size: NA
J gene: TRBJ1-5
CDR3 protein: CASSIEGWAYSNQPQHF
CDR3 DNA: TGTGCCAGTAGTATTGAAGGGTGGGCCTATAGCAATCAGCCCCAGCATTTT

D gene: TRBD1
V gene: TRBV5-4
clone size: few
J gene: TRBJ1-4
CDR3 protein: CASSFRTGNNEKLFF
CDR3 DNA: TGTGCCAGCAGCTTTCGGACAGGCAATAATGAAAAACTGTTTTTT

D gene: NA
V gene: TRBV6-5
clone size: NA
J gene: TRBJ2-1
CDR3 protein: CASSSPAQQFF
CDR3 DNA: TGTGCCAGCAGTTCACCGGCCCAGCAGTTCTTC

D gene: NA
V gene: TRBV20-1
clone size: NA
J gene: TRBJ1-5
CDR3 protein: CSASKAWTDLTKPQHF
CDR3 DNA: TGCAGTGCTAGTAAAGCCTGGACCGACCTCACGAAGCCCCAGCATTTT

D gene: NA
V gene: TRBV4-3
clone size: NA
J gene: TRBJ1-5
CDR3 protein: CASSQVMEGTPQHF
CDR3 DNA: TGCGCCAGCAGCCAAGTGATGGAGGGTACGCCCCAGCATTTT

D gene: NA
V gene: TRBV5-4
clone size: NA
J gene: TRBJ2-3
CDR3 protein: CASSLIQLGADQYF
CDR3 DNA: TGTGCCAGCAGCTTGATTCAACTAGGGGCGGACCAGTATTTT

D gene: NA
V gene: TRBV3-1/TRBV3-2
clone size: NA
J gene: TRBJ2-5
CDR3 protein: CASSQKGTHGTQYF
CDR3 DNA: TGTGCCAGCAGCCAAAAGGGGACACATGGGACCCAGTACTTC

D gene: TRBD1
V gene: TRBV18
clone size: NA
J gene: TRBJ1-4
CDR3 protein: CASSPQRQGATNEKLFF
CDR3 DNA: TGTGCCAGCTCACCACAAAGACAGGGGGCAACTAATGAAAAACTGTTTTTT

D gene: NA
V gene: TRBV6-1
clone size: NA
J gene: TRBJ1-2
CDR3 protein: CASSEAGRSRVYGYTF
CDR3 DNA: TGTGCCAGCAGTGAAGCAGGCAGGTCGAGGGTCTATGGCTACACCTTC

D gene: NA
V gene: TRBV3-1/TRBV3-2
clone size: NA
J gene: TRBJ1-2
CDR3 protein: CASSPGLNYGYTF
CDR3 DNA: TGTGCCAGCAGTCCGGGACTTAACTATGGCTACACCTTC

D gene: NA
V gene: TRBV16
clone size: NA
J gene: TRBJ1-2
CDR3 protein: CASSQFKKGVEGYTF
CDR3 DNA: TGTGCCAGCAGCCAATTTAAAAAGGGGGTAGAAGGCTACACCTTC

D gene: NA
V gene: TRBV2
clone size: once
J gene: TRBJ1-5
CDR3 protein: CASSEEPGYSNQPQHF
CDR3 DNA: TGTGCCAGCAGTGAAGAACCAGGGTATAGCAATCAGCCCCAGCATTTT

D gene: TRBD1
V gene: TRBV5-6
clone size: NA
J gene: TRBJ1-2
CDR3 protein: CASSPDRDRGLYGYTF
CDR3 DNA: TGTGCCAGCAGCCCGGACCGGGACAGGGGCCTCTATGGCTACACCTTC

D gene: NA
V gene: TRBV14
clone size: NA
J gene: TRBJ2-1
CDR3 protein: CASSQDGSSYNEQFF
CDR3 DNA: TGTGCCAGCAGCCAAGATGGGAGCTCCTACAATGAGCAGTTCTTC

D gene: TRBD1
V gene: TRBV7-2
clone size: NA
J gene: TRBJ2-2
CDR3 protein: CASSLAGTANTGELFF
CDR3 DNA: TGTGCCAGCAGCTTAGCCGGGACAGCGAACACCGGGGAGCTGTTTTTT

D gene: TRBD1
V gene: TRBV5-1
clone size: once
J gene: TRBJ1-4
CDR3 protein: CASSPGPGQGALGEKLFF
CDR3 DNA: TGCGCCAGCAGCCCCGGACCGGGACAGGGGGCGCTAGGGGAAAAACTGTTTTTT

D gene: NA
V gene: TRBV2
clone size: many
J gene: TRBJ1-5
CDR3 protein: CASSNDGNQPQHF
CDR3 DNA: TGTGCCAGCAGTAACGACGGGAATCAGCCCCAGCATTTT

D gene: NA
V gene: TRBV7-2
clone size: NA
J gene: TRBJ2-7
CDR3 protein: CASSLLSTPYEQYF
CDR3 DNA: TGTGCCAGCAGCCTACTGTCGACCCCCTACGAGCAGTACTTC

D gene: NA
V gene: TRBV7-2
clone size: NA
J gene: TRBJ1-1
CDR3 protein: CASSLAGYNTEAFF
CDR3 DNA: TGTGCCAGCAGCTTAGCAGGGTATAACACTGAAGCTTTCTTT

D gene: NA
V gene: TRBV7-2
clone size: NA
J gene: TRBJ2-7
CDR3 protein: CASSLEPGTYEQYF
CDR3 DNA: TGTGCCAGCAGCTTAGAACCGGGAACCTACGAGCAGTACTTC

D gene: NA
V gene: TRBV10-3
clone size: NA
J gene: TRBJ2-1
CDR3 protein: CAIRSMTSYNEQFF
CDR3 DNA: TGTGCCATCAGGTCAATGACCTCCTACAATGAGCAGTTCTTC

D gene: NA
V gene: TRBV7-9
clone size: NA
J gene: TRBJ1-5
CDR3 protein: CASSLFTGPSFNQPQHF
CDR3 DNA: TGTGCCAGCAGCTTATTTACCGGGCCAAGTTTCAATCAGCCCCAGCATTTT

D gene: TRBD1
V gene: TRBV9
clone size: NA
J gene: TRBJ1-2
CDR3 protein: CASSVKQGDGYTF
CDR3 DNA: TGTGCCAGCAGCGTAAAACAGGGGGATGGCTACACCTTC

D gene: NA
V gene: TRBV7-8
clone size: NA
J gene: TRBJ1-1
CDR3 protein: CASSFGGRNTEAFF
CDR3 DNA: TGTGCCAGCAGCTTTGGGGGCAGAAACACTGAAGCTTTCTTT

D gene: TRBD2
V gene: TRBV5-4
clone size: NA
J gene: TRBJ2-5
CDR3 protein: CASSGGVASQETQYF
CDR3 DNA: TGTGCCAGCAGCGGGGGGGTTGCAAGCCAAGAGACCCAGTACTTC

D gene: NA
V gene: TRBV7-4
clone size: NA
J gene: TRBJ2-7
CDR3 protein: CASSPRTASQYF
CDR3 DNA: TGTGCCAGCAGCCCGAGGACAGCCTCCCAGTACTTC

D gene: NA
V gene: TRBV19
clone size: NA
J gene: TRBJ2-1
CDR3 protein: CASSILGFGGNEQFF
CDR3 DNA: TGTGCCAGTAGTATTCTGGGGTTCGGGGGCAATGAGCAGTTCTTC

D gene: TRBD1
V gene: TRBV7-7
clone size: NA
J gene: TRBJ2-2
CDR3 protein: CASSPTGSGELFF
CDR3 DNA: TGTGCCAGCAGCCCGACAGGGTCCGGGGAGCTGTTTTTT

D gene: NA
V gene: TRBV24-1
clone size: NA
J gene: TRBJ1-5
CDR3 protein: CATSDSPTYRQAGFQPQHF
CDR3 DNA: TGTGCCACCAGTGATTCCCCCACGTACCGACAGGCAGGGTTTCAGCCCCAGCATTTT

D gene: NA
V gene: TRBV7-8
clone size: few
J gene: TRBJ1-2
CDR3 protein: CASSFGQPTLNYGYTF
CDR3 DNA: TGTGCCAGCAGCTTTGGACAGCCAACCCTTAACTATGGCTACACCTTC

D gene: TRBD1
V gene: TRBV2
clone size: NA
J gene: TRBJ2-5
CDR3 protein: CASSEARGTGVEETQYF
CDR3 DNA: TGTGCCAGCAGTGAAGCTCGGGGGACAGGGGTCGAAGAGACCCAGTACTTC

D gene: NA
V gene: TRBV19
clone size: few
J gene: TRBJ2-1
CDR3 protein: CASRLDRTPYNEQFF
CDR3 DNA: TGTGCCAGTAGACTCGACAGGACCCCCTACAATGAGCAGTTCTTC

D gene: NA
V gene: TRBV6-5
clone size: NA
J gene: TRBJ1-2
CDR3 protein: CASSYHRERGHYGYTF
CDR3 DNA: TGTGCCAGCAGTTATCACAGGGAGCGTGGACACTATGGCTACACCTTC

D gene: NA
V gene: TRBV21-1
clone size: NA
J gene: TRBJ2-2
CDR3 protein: CASTCRGRVTGELFF
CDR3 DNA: TGTGCCAGCACCTGCAGGGGGCGGGTCACCGGGGAGCTGTTTTTT

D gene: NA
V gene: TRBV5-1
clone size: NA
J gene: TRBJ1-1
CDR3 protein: CASSLEVGRKAFF
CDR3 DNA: TGCGCCAGCAGCTTGGAGGTTGGACGGAAAGCTTTCTTT

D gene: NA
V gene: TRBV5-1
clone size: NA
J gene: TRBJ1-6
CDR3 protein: CASRDSNNSPLHF
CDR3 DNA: TGCGCCAGCAGGGACAGCAACAATTCACCCCTCCACTTT

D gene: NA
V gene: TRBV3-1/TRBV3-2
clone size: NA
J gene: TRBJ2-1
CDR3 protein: CASSLIRGSDEQFF
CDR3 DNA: TGTGCCAGCAGCCTTATCAGGGGCAGCGATGAGCAGTTCTTC

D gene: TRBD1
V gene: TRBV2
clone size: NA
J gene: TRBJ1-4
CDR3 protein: CATPGQGREKLFF
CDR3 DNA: TGTGCCACTCCGGGACAGGGGCGCGAAAAACTGTTTTTT

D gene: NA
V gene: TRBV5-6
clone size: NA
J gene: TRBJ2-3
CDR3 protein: CASSSRGTDTQYF
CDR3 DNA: TGTGCCAGCAGCTCGAGGGGAACAGATACGCAGTATTTT

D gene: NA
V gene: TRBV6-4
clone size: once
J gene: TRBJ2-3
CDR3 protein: CASSVQGTHTDTQYF
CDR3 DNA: TGTGCCAGCAGTGTGCAGGGGACTCACACAGATACGCAGTATTTT

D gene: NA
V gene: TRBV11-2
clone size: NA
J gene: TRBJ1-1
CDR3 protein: CASSPGLNTEAFF
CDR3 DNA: TGTGCCAGCAGCCCCGGACTGAACACTGAAGCTTTCTTT

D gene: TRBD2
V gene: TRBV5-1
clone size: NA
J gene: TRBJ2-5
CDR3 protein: CASSPGLAGGETQYF
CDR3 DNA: TGCGCCAGCAGCCCGGGACTAGCGGGGGGCGAGACCCAGTACTTC

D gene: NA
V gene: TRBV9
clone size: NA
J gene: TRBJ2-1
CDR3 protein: CASSVDPGSYNEQFF
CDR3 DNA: TGTGCCAGCAGCGTAGACCCGGGGTCCTACAATGAGCAGTTCTTC